The present T cell receptor beta chain was sequenced within a study of blood T cell repertoires in COVID-19. The repertoire was sequenced with immunoSEQ multiplex PCR; TCRdb's copy has only in-frame clones and lacks some. Of around 12,000 clones in the sample, approximately 90% were seen once. The CDR3 runs to 16 residues. Trimming stripped 3 bases from V and 1 base from J, with 15 bases between. Germline V gives CDR1 SGHAT, CDR2 FQNNGV. The chain couples TRBV11-2 to TRBJ1-1, with D unclear. This sequence originates from a human donor in a cohort sampled during active COVID-19. Sequencing was carried out using peripheral blood. The CDR3 DNA follows: TGTGCCAGCAGCTTTGGTAGGGCGGGAGGGAACACTGAAGCTTTCTTT. Translated: CASSFGRAGGNTEAFF.